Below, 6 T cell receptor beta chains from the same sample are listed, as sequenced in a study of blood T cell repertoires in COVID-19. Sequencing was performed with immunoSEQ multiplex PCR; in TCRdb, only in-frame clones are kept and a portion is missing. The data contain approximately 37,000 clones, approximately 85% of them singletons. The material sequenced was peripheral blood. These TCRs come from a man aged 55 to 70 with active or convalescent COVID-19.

Here the CDR3 reads CASSSLQGPRTQYF. The CDR3 DNA is TGTGCCAGCAGCTCCCTACAGGGCCCTAGGACCCAGTACTTC. V is TRBV11-2 and J is TRBJ2-5, with a possible D match to TRBD1 (6 bases). CDR1 SGHAT and CDR2 FQNNGV come from the germline V gene. The V end lost 4 bases, the J end lost 7 bases, and 16 bases lay between the germline ends. This CDR3 has 14 residues. Full variable domain (missing parts from reference TRBV11-2 and TRBJ2-5): EAGVAQSPRYKIIEKRQSVAFWCNPISGHATLYWYQQILGQGPKLLIQFQNNGVVDDSQLPKDRFSAERLKGVDSTLKIQPAKLEDSAVYLCASSSLQGPRTQYFGPGTRLLVL.

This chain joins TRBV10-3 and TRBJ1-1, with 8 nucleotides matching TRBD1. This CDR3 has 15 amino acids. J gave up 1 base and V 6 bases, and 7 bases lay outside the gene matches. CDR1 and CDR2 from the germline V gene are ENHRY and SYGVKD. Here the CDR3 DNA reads TGTGCCATCAGGCGAGGGACAGGTGAGAACACTGAAGCTTTCTTT. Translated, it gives CAIRRGTGENTEAFF.

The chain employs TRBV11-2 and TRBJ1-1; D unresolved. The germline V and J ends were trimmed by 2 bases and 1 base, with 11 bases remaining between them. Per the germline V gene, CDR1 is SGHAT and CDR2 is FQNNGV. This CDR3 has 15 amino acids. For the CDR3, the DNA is TGTGCCAGCAGCTTAAAAGTTGGCGGGAACACTGAAGCTTTCTTT. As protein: CASSLKVGGNTEAFF.

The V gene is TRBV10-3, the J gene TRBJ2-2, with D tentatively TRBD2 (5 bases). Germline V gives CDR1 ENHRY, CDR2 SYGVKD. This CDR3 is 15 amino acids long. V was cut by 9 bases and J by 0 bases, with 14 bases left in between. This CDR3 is CAIGRENANTGELFF. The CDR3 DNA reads TGTGCCATTGGACGGGAAAACGCGAACACCGGGGAGCTGTTTTTT.

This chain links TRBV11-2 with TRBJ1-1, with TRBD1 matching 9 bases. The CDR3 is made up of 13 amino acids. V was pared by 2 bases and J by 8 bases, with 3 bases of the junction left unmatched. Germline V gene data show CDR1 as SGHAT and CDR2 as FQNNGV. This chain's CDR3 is CASSLLGQGEAFF. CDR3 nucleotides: TGTGCCAGCAGCTTACTGGGACAGGGAGAAGCTTTCTTT.

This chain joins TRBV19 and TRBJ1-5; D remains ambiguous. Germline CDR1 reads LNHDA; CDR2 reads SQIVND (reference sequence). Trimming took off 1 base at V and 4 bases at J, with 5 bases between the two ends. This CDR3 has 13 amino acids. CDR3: CASSIGPNQPQHF. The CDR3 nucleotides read TGTGCCAGTAGTATAGGGCCTAATCAGCCCCAGCATTTT.